Presented here are 16 T cell receptor beta chains from one specimen sequenced in a study of ipilimumab plus nivolumab after autologous stem cell transplantation. Generated by immunoSEQ multiplex PCR, the TCRdb table keeps only in-frame clones and is missing some. Seen here are around 45,000 clones, roughly 88% observed once, and the top ten hold approximately 0.82%. This sample comprised PBMCs, obtained in a trial of ipilimumab plus nivolumab as post-transplant consolidation. The receptors were gathered from a male donor with multiple myeloma.

The chain has TRBV30 and TRBJ2-7; 8 bases agree with TRBD2. Germline assignment: CDR1 GTSNPN and CDR2 SVGIG (reference sequence). The CDR3 is 14 amino acids. V lost 2 bases and J lost 0; bases outside the gene matches: 3. The CDR3 sequence: CAWSPGGVSYEQYF. CDR3 nucleotides: TGTGCCTGGAGTCCGGGGGGGGTCTCCTACGAGCAGTACTTC.

V gene TRBV19 combines with J gene TRBJ2-1, with D perhaps being TRBD1 or TRBD2 (7 bases each). V lost 5 bases to trimming and J lost 4 bases, with 15 bases between them. Germline V lookup: CDR1 LNHDA, CDR2 SQIVND (reference sequence). This CDR3 spans 15 amino acids. The CDR3 nucleotides read TGTGCCAGTAGTCGAGGCCAGGGGGGGTACAATGAGCAGTTCTTC. It is translated as CASSRGQGGYNEQFF.

The gene calls are TRBV9 and TRBJ1-2; 10 bases fit TRBD1. The V gene end was trimmed by 0 bases and the J gene end by 2 bases; junction bases not matched to a gene: 7. The CDR3 runs to 17 residues. Germline CDR1 is SGDLS and CDR2 is YYNGEE. In DNA, the CDR3 is TGTGCCAGCAGCGTAGGAATAGGGGACAGGGGAAACTATGGCTACACCTTC. Translation: CASSVGIGDRGNYGYTF.

This chain joins TRBV4-2 and TRBJ2-1, with TRBD2 as a possible D gene (5 bases). Germline V gene sequence: CDR1 LGHNA, CDR2 YNFKEQ. The CDR3 runs to 14 residues. Trimming removed 3 bases from V and 5 bases from J, with 11 bases in between. For the CDR3, the DNA is TGTGCCAGCAGCCAGACGGGGTCGGACAATGAGCAGTTCTTC. As protein: CASSQTGSDNEQFF.

The gene calls are TRBV18 and TRBJ1-6, with 11 bases lining up with TRBD1. Losses at the gene ends were 3 bases for V and 10 bases for J; bases not matched to a gene: 5. Germline V gene data show CDR1 as KGHSH and CDR2 as LQKENI. The CDR3 runs to 15 residues. Here the CDR3 reads CASSPWTGGDSPLHF. The DNA for the CDR3 is TGTGCCAGCTCACCCTGGACAGGGGGCGACTCACCCCTCCACTTT.

The chain is built from TRBV6-5 and TRBJ2-7, with 8 bases that match TRBD1. This CDR3 comprises 16 residues. Germline assignment: CDR1 MNHEY and CDR2 SVGAGI. Unmatched junction bases numbered 8, after V lost 0 bases and J lost 4 bases. CDR3 residues: CASSYSGRGLGYEQYF. The CDR3 DNA follows: TGTGCCAGCAGTTACTCCGGCAGGGGGCTGGGGTACGAGCAGTACTTC.

This chain joins TRBV7-9 and TRBJ2-1, with D tentatively TRBD1 or TRBD2 (6 bases each). From germline, CDR1 is SEHNR and CDR2 FQNEAQ (reference sequence). With 7 bases removed from V and 0 bases from J, the gap between germline ends came to 16 bases. The CDR3 covers 16 residues. This CDR3 is CASTGGHQSSYNEQFF. As DNA, the CDR3 is TGTGCCAGCACCGGGGGCCACCAGAGCTCCTACAATGAGCAGTTCTTC.

The table lists this clone with a count of one. J is TRBJ2-5 and V is TRBV27; possibly TRBD1 or TRBD2 for D (5 bases each). The DNA matches TRBJ2-7 better at its end, which makes the J call doubtful. CDR3 length equals 14 residues. CDR1 MNHEY and CDR2 SMNVEV come from the germline V gene (reference sequence). The CDR3 DNA sequence: TGTGCCAGCAAGAGTGCAGGGACGAGTTACGAGCAGTACTTC. Amino acid sequence: CASKSAGTSYEQYF.

The CDR3 nucleotides are TGCGCCAGCAGCTTACAGACAGATACGCAGTATTTT. Protein: CASSLQTDTQYF. The rearrangement uses TRBV5-1 and TRBJ2-3; D gene unclear. V lost 2 bases, J lost 3 bases, and 4 bases lay in between. Germline V gene lookup returns CDR1 SGHRS and CDR2 YFSETQ. The CDR3 is made up of 12 amino acids.

This clone came up a few times. The genes are TRBV30 and TRBJ1-6, with D tentatively TRBD1 (5 bases). This CDR3 has 12 residues. The V and J ends lost 2 bases and 16 bases respectively, with 15 bases between them. Germline V gene sequence: CDR1 GTSNPN, CDR2 SVGIG (reference sequence). This chain's CDR3 is CAWSQQVSALHF. The CDR3 coding sequence is TGTGCCTGGAGTCAACAGGTCTCGGCTCTCCACTTT.

V and J are TRBV9 and TRBJ2-7; D is perhaps TRBD1 or TRBD2 (5 bases each). V lost 0 bases to trimming and J lost 3 bases, with 13 bases between them. In germline, CDR1 is SGDLS, CDR2 YYNGEE. The CDR3 has 15 amino acids. The CDR3 coding sequence is TGTGCCAGCAGCGTAGGGGTATTGGGGGACTACGAGCAGTACTTC. Its protein product is CASSVGVLGDYEQYF.

CDR3 sequence reads: CASSEGGEQYF. The CDR3 region has the DNA TGTGCCAGCAGCGAAGGGGGCGAGCAGTACTTC. The chain couples TRBV11-3 to TRBJ2-7, with D perhaps TRBD1 (6 bases). The CDR3 contains 11 residues. Trimming left V 5 bases short and J 6 bases short, with 8 bases between. CDR1 and CDR2 (germline): SGHNT, YENEEA. The whole variable domain, remainder taken from reference TRBV11-3 and TRBJ2-7, is EAGVVQSPRYKIIEKKQPVAFWCNPISGHNTLYWYLQNLGQGPELLIRYENEEAVDDSQLPKDRFSAERLKGVDSTLKIQPAELGDSAVYLCASSEGGEQYFGPGTRLTVT.

This chain joins TRBV2 and TRBJ2-7; unclear D gene. V was pared by 1 base and J by 0 bases, with 7 bases between. The CDR3 has 14 residues. Germline V gene data show CDR1 as SNHLY and CDR2 as FYNNEI. CDR3 in amino acids: CASSEGQSSYEQYF. CDR3 in DNA: TGTGCCAGCAGTGAAGGCCAGAGCTCCTACGAGCAGTACTTC.

For the CDR3, the DNA is TGTGCCAGCAGCATAGGATACAATGAGCAGTTCTTC. As protein: CASSIGYNEQFF. The chain is built from TRBV4-2 and TRBJ2-1; the D is unclear. Trimming stripped 5 bases from V and 4 bases from J, with 6 bases between. Germline CDR1 and CDR2: LGHNA and YNFKEQ. CDR3 length: 12 amino acids.

The count of this clone is one. This chain links TRBV15 with TRBJ2-4, with D unresolved. Trimming removed 3 bases from V and 16 bases from J, with 25 bases in between. From germline, CDR1 is LNHNV and CDR2 YYDKDF (reference sequence). The length of the CDR3 is 15 residues. The CDR3 region has the DNA TGTGCCACCAGCAGTTCGACCGGTCCCCATGGGCAACAATACTTC. Translated, it gives CATSSSTGPHGQQYF. The full variable domain, its missing parts supplied by reference TRBV15 and TRBJ2-4, is DAMVIQNPRYQVTQFGKPVTLSCSQTLNHNVMYWYQQKSSQAPKLLFHYYDKDFNNEADTPDNFQSRRPNTSFCFLDIRSPGLGDTAMYLCATSSSTGPHGQQYFGAGTRLSVL.

The gene calls are TRBV7-9 and TRBJ2-3; D tentatively reads TRBD1 or TRBD2 (7 bases each). Germline-derived CDR1 and CDR2 are SEHNR and FQNEAQ (reference sequence). V was shortened by 4 bases and J by 6 bases, with 11 bases between the two germline ends. CDR3 length: 13 residues. The CDR3 loop reads CASSSQGGDTQYF. CDR3 in DNA: TGTGCCAGCAGCTCTCAGGGGGGGGATACGCAGTATTTT.